What follows describes a single T cell receptor beta chain. The antigen is undetermined. Since all of the isolated RNA was reverse transcribed, expressed TCRB transcripts were what got sequenced. The method was immunoSEQ multiplex PCR; TCRdb's version includes in-frame clones alone and lacks a portion of them. This sample carries approximately 160,000 clones, 50% to 70% of them seen once, and the ten largest clones take around 0.08%. This specimen belongs to a study of beta chain features in type 1 diabetes. Study findings and constraints: An over-representation of cells with high TCR expression could result from cDNA sequencing. Shorter TCRB CDR3s, moderately but significantly so, were found in Type 1 diabetes patients in all four CD4+ subsets. In comparison with healthy donors, patients had naive, central memory and Treg TCRB repertoires that appeared more similar. Any HLA effect on TCRB rearrangement was left unresolved by small sub-analyses.

Researchers reported sorting CD4+ naive, central memory, regulatory and stem cell-like memory cells via CD45RO/CCR7/CD25/CD127/CD95/CD27. The TCR originated in a man between 25 and 39 years old with type 1 diabetes. Specimen: naive CD4+ T cells from blood.

The DNA for the CDR3 is TGTGCCGCGAACCTAGCGGGGGGGCCCGATACGCAGTATTTT. Translation: CAANLAGGPDTQYF. The chain uses TRBV30 and TRBJ2-3; 12 nucleotides agree with TRBD2. Trimming cost V 8 bases and J 6 bases; bases outside gene matches: 9. This CDR3 spans 14 amino acids. Germline CDR1 GTSNPN, CDR2 SVGIG (reference sequence).